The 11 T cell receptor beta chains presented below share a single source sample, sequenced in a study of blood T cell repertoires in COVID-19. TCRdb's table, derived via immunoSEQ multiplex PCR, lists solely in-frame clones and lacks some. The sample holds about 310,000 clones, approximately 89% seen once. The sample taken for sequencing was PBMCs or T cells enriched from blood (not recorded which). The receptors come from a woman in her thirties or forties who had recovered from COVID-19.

The CDR3 coding sequence is TGCGCCAGCAGCCAAGATGGAGGTCATGGGGAGACCCAGTACTTC. Translating it yields CASSQDGGHGETQYF. The chain links TRBV4-3 to TRBJ2-5; tentative D call: TRBD2 (5 bases). V lost 0 bases and J 5 bases, leaving 13 bases between the germline ends. The CDR3 sequence is 15 residues long. The V gene's germline CDR1 is LGHNA and CDR2 YSLEER.

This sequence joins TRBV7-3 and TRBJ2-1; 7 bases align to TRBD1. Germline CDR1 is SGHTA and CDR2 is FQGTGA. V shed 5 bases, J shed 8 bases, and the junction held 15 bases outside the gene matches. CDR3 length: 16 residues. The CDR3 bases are TGTGCCAGCAGCCCGGCCGGACAGGATGTCTGGGATGAGCAGTTCTTC. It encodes CASSPAGQDVWDEQFF.

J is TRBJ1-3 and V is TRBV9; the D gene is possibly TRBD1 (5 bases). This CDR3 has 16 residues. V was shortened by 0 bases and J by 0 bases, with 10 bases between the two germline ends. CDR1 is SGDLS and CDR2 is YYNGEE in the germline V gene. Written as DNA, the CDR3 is TGTGCCAGCAGCGTAGGACAGACCAACTCTGGAAACACCATATATTTT. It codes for CASSVGQTNSGNTIYF. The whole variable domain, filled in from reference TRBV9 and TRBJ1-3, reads DSGVTQTPKHLITATGQRVTLRCSPRSGDLSVYWYQQSLDQGLQFLIQYYNGEERAKGNILERFSAQQFPDLHSELNLSSLELGDSALYFCASSVGQTNSGNTIYFGEGSWLTVV.

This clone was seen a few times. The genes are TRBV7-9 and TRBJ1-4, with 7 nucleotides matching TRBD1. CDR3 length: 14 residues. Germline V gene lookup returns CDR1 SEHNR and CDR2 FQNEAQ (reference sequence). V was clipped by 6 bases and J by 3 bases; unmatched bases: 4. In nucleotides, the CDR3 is TGTGCCAGCAGGGGGGACAGACCTAATGAAAAACTGTTTTTT. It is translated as CASRGDRPNEKLFF.

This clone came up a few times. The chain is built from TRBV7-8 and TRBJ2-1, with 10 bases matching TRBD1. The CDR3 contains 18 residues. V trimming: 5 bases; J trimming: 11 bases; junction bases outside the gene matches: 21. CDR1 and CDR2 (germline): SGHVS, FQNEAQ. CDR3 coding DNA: TGTGCCAGCAGCCGAGGACAGGGGGTAACAATGAGCTTGGTGAAGCAGTTCTTC. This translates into CASSRGQGVTMSLVKQFF.

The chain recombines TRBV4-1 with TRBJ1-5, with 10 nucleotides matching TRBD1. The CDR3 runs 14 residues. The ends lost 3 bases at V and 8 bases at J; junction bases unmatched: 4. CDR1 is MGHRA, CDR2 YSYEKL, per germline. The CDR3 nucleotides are TGCGCCAGCAGCCAGGGACAGGGGAGTAAGCCCCAGCATTTT. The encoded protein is CASSQGQGSKPQHF.

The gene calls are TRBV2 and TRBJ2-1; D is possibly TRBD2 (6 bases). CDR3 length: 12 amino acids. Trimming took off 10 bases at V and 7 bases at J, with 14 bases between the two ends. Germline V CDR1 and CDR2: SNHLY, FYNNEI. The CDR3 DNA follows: TGTGCCATCCCGACTGGGAGGAATGAGCAGTTCTTC. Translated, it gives CAIPTGRNEQFF.

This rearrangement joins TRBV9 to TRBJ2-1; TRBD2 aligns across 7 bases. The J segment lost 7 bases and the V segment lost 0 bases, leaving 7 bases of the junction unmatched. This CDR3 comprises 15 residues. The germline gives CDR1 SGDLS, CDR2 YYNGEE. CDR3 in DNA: TGTGCCAGCAGCGTAGCGCCGGGACTATTGAATGAGCAGTTCTTC. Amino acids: CASSVAPGLLNEQFF.

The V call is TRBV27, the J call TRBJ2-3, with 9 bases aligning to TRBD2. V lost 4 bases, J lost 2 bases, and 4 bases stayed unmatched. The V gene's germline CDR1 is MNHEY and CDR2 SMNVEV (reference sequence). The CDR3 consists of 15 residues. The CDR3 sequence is CASSSSGRLTDTQYF. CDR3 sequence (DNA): TGTGCCAGCAGTTCCAGCGGGAGGCTCACAGATACGCAGTATTTT.

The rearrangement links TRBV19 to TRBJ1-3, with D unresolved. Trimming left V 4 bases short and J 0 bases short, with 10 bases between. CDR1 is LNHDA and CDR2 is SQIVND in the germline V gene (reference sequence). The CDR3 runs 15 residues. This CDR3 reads CASSRAELSGNTIYF. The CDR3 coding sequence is TGTGCCAGTAGTAGGGCAGAGCTCTCTGGAAACACCATATATTTT. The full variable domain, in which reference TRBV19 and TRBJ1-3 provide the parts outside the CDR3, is DGGITQSPKYLFRKEGQNVTLSCEQNLNHDAMYWYRQDPGQGLRLIYYSQIVNDFQKGDIAEGYSVSREKKESFPLTVTSAQKNPTAFYLCASSRAELSGNTIYFGEGSWLTVV.

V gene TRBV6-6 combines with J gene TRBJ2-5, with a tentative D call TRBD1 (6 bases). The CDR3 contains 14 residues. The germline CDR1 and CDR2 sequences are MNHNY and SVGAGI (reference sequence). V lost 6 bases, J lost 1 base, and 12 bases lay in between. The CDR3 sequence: CASSHRDGQETQYF. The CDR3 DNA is TGTGCCAGCAGCCACAGGGATGGCCAAGAGACCCAGTACTTC.